This T cell receptor beta chain was observed in a study of T cells in Graves' hyperthyroidism and ophthalmopathy. Study-wide findings and caveats: Blood also carried most thyroid clonotypes expanded above 0.001. Ophthalmopathy, as predicted by the model, came a median 6.5 months after the prediction.

Amplified regions were TCR beta CDR3 sequences from RNA transcripts. An initial round of RT-PCR targeting the TCR CDR3 relied on the HTBI primer set. In TCRdb, the multiplex PCR reads were re-called with MiXCR into one record per CDR3 protein. The sample lists 450,000 to 650,000 distinct CDR3 sequences; over 12% were seen once. This clonotype appeared many times. What it binds is not known. Based on clinical symptoms, serum thyroxine and TRAb, thyroid ultrasound and orbital computed tomography, diagnoses were reached. Isolation of PBMCs was performed on 9.5 to 10 ml fresh peripheral blood. Sequenced: blood. The sequence was obtained from a woman in her late teens or twenties with Graves' ophthalmopathy.

The CDR3 region has the DNA TGCAGTGCGGGCCCTCGCACAGATACGCAGTATTTT. Translating it yields CSAGPRTDTQYF. The chain has TRBV20-1 and TRBJ2-3; D ambiguous. The CDR3 has 12 amino acids. The germline V gene encodes CDR1 DFQATT and CDR2 SNEGSKA (reference sequence). The V end was cut by 6 bases, the J end by 1 base, with 8 bases between.